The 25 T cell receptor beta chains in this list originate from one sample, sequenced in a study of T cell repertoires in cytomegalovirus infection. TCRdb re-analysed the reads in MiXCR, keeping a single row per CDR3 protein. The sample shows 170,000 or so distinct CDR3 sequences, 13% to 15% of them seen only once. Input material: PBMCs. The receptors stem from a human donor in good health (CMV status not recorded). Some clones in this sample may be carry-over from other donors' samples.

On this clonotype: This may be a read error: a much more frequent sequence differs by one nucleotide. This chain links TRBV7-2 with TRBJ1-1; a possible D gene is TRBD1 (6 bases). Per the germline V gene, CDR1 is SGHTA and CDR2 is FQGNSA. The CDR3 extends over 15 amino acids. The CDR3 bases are TGTGCCAGCAGCTCCCACAGGGCCCGGGCGACTGGAGCTTTCTTT. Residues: CASSSHRARATGAFF.

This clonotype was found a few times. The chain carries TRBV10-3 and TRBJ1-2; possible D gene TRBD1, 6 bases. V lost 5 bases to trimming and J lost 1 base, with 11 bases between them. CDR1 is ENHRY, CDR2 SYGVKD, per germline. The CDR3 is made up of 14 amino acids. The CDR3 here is CAISPGEGNYGYTF. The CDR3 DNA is TGTGCCATCAGTCCAGGGGAGGGTAACTATGGCTACACCTTC.

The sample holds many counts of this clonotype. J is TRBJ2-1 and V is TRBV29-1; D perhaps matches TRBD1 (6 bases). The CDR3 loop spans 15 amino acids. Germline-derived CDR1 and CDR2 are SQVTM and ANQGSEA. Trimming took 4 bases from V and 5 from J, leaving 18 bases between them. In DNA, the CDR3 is TGCAGCGTTGGGGGACACGGTCGTATCAACAATGAGCAGTTCTTC. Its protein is CSVGGHGRINNEQFF.

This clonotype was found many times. The CDR3 DNA reads as TGTGCCAGCAGAGAGTGGGGGGGTGTGAACACTGAAGCTTTCTTT. Its translation is CASREWGGVNTEAFF. V usage is TRBV6-1 and J usage is TRBJ1-1; a weak D match, TRBD1 (5 bases). CDR1 is MNHNS and CDR2 is SASEGT in the germline V gene. This CDR3 comprises 15 residues. Trimming pared 6 bases from V and 0 bases from J, leaving 14 bases between.

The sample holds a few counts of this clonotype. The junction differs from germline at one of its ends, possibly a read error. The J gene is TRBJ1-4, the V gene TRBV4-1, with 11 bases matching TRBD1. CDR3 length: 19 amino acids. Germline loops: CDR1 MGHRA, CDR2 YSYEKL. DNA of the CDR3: TGTGCCAGCAGCCACCCTAGGAGGACAGGGGGCGTTCCGACCGAAAAACTGTTTTTT. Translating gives CASSHPRRTGGVPTEKLFF.

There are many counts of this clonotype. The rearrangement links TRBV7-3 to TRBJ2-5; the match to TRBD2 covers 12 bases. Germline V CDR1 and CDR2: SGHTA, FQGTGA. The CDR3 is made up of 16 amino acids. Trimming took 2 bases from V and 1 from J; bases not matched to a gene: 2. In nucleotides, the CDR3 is TGTGCCAGCAGCTTACTAGCGGGAGGGCCCCAAGAGACCCAGTACTTC. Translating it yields CASSLLAGGPQETQYF.

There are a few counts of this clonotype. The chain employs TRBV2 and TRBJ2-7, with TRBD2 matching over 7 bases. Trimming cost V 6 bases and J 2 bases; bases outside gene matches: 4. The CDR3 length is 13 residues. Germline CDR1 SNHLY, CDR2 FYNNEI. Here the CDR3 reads CASRGSGTYEQYF. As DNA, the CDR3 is TGTGCCAGCAGGGGCAGCGGGACCTACGAGCAGTACTTC.

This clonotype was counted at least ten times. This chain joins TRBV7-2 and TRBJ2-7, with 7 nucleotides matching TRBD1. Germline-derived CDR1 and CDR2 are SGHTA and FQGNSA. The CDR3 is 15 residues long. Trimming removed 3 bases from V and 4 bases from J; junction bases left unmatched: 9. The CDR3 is CASSFMAGTEYEQYF. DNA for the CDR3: TGTGCCAGCAGCTTCATGGCAGGGACAGAGTACGAGCAGTACTTC.

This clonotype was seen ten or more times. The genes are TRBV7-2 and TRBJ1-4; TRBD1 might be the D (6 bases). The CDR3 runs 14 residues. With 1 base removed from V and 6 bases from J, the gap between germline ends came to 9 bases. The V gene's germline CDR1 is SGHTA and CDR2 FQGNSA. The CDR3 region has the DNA TGTGCCAGCAGCTTAGGACAGGCGTATGAAAAACTGTTTTTT. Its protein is CASSLGQAYEKLFF. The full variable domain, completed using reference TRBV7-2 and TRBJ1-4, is GAGVSQSPSNKVTEKGKDVELRCDPISGHTALYWYRQSLGQGLEFLIYFQGNSAPDKSGLPSDRFSAERTGGSVSTLTIQRTQQEDSAVYLCASSLGQAYEKLFFGSGTQLSVL.

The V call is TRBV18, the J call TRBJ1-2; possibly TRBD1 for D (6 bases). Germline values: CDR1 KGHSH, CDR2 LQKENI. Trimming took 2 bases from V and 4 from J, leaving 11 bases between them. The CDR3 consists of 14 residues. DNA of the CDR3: TGTGCCAGCTCACCATCAGGGGAGGCCTATGGCTACACCTTC. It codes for CASSPSGEAYGYTF.

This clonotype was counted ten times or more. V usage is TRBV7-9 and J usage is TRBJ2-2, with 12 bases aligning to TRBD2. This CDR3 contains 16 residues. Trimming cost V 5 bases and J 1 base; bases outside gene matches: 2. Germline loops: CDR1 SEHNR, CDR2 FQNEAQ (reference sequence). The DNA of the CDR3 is TGTGCCAGCAGCGCGGGACTAGCGGGGAACACCGGGGAGCTGTTTTTT. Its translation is CASSAGLAGNTGELFF. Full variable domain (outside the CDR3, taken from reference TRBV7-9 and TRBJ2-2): DTGVSQNPRHKITKRGQNVTFRCDPISEHNRLYWYRQTLGQGPEFLTYFQNEAQLEKSRLLSDRFSAERPKGSFSTLEIQRTEQGDSAMYLCASSAGLAGNTGELFFGEGSRLTVL.

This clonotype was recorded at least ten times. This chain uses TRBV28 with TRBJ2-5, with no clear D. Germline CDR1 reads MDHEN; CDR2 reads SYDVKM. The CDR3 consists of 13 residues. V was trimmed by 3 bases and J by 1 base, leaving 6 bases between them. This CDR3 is CASSLGIQETQYF. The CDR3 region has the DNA TGTGCCAGCAGTTTGGGGATCCAAGAGACCCAGTACTTC.

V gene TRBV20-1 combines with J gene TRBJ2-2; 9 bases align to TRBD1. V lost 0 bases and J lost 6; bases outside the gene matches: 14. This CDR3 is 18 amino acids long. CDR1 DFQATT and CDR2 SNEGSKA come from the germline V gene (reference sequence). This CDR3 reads CSARDHSPGQGKAGELFF. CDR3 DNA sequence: TGCAGTGCTAGAGATCACTCACCAGGACAGGGGAAGGCCGGGGAGCTGTTTTTT.

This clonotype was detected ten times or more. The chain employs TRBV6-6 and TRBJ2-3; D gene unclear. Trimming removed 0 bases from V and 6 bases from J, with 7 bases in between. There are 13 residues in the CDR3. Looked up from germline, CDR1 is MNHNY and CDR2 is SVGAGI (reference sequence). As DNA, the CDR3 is TGTGCCAGCAGTTACTCGCGGTTGGATACGCAGTATTTT. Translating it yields CASSYSRLDTQYF.

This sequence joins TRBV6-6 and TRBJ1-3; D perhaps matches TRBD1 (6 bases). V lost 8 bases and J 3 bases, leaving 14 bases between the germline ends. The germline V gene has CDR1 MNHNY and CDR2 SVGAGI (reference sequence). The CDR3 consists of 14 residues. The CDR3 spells CASGAGTIGNTIYF. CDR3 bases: TGTGCCAGCGGAGCAGGGACAATTGGAAACACCATATATTTT.

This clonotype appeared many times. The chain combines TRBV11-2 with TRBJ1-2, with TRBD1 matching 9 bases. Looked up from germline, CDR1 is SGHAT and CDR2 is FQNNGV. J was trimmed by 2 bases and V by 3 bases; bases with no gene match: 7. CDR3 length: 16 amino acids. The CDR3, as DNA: TGTGCCAGCAGCTTGGGACAGGGTCGTACGAACTATGGCTACACCTTC. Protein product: CASSLGQGRTNYGYTF.

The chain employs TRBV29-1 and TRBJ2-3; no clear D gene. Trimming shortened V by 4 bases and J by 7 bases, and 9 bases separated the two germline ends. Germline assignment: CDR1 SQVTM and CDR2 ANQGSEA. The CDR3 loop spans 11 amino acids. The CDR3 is CSVGMGNTQYF. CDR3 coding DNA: TGCAGCGTTGGGATGGGTAATACGCAGTATTTT.

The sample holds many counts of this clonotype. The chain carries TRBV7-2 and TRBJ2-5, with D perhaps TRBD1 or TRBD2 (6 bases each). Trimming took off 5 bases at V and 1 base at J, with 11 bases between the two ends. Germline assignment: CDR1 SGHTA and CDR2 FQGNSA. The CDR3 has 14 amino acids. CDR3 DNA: TGTGCCAGCAGCCGAGGGGGAGGCCAAGAGACCCAGTACTTC. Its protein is CASSRGGGQETQYF.

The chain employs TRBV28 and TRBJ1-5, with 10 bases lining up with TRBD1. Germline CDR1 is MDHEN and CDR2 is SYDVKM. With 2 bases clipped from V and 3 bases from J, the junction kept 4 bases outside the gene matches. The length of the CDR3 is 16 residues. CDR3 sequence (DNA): TGTGCCAGCAGTTTAGCCGGGACAGGGGTCAATCAGCCCCAGCATTTT. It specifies CASSLAGTGVNQPQHF.

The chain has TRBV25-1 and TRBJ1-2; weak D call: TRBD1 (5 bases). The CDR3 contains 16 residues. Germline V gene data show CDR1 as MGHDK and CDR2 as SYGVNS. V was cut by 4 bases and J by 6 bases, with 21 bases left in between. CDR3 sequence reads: CASSGGLWPQGHGYTF. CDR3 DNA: TGTGCCAGCAGTGGGGGACTTTGGCCCCAAGGGCATGGCTACACCTTC.

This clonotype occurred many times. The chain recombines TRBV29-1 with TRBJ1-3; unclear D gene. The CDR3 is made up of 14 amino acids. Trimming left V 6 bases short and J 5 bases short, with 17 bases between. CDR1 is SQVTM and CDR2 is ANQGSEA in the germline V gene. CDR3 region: CSVIGSTGRNTIYF. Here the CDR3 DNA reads TGCAGCGTAATAGGGAGCACCGGGAGAAACACCATATATTTT.

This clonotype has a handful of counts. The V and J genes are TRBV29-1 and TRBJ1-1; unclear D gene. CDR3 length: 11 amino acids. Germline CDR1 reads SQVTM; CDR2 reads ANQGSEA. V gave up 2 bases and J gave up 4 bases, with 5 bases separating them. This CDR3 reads CSVESFTEAFF. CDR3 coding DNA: TGCAGCGTTGAAAGTTTCACTGAAGCTTTCTTT.

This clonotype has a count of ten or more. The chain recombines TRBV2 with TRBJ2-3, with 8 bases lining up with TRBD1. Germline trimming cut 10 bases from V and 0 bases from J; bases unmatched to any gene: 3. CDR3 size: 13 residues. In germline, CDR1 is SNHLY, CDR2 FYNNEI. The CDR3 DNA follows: TGTGCCACACACAGGGGGAGCACAGATACGCAGTATTTT. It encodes CATHRGSTDTQYF. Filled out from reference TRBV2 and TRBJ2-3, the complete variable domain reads EPEVTQTPSHQVTQMGQEVILRCVPISNHLYFYWYRQILGQKVEFLVSFYNNEISEKSEIFDDQFSVERPDGSNFTLKIRSTKLEDSAMYFCATHRGSTDTQYFGPGTRLTVL.

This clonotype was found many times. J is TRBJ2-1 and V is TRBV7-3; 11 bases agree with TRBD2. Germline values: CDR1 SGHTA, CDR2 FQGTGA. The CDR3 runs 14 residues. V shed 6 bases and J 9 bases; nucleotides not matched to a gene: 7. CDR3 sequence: CASSSIAGGSEQFF. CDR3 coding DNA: TGTGCCAGCAGTTCGATAGCGGGAGGGAGTGAGCAGTTCTTC.

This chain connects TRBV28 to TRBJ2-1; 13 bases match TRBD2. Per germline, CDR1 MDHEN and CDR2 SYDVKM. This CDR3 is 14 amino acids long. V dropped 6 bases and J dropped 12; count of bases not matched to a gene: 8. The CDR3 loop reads CASRQGLAGLMQFF. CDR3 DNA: TGTGCCAGCAGACAGGGACTAGCGGGGTTGATGCAGTTCTTC.